Listed below are T cell receptor beta chains from one sample, sequenced in a study of Ad26.COV2.S vaccination and SARS-CoV-2 variants. Clones were sequenced by immunoSEQ multiplex PCR, and TCRdb holds only the in-frame ones, with some missing. This table has hundreds of thousands of clones, 70% to 90% appearing once. The input for sequencing was peripheral blood, taken in a trial of Ad26.COV2.S vaccine versus placebo. These receptors all come from a person between 18 and 65 years old who received the Ad26.COV2.S COVID-19 vaccine or a placebo. CDR3s include the opening cysteine and the closing phenylalanine or tryptophan. Each record gives: clone size, CDR3 length, J gene, D gene, V gene, CDR3 DNA, CDR3 protein. A D gene is named only where the DNA matches it firmly. Where a row states a size, it is once, few, many or the class of an expanded clone; other rows omit it.

>-|16|TRBJ2-5|TRBD2|TRBV7-9
TGTGCCAGCAGCTTGGGAGCGACTAGCGGTCAAGAGACCCAGTACTTC
CASSLGATSGQETQYF
>few|13|TRBJ2-1|TRBD2|TRBV30
TGTGCCTGGAGTGACGGAAAGACTAGCAGAGGGTTCTTC
CAWSDGKTSRGFF
>-|14|TRBJ1-1|-|TRBV5-1
TGCGCCAGCAGCCCGGGACCCATGAACACTGAAGCTTTCTTT
CASSPGPMNTEAFF
>-|10|TRBJ2-1|-|TRBV28
TGTGCCAGCGGGGCACATGAGCAGTTCTTC
CASGAHEQFF
>-|13|TRBJ1-2|-|TRBV19
TGTGCCAGTAGTCTGACCGGGAGTTATGGCTACACCTTC
CASSLTGSYGYTF
>-|14|TRBJ2-5|-|TRBV3-1/TRBV3-2
TGTGCCAGCAGCCAAAGGGGGGGGCACGAGACCCAGTACTTC
CASSQRGGHETQYF
>-|14|TRBJ1-5|-|TRBV19
TGTGCCAGTAGTATTATCAGGTTGGGTCAGCCCCAGCATTTT
CASSIIRLGQPQHF
>few|11|TRBJ1-1|-|TRBV2
TGTGCCAGCAGTCTGAACACTGAAGCTTTCTTT
CASSLNTEAFF
>-|15|TRBJ2-1|-|TRBV15
TGTGCCACCAGCCATCAGCGGTACTCCTACAATGAGCAGTTCTTC
CATSHQRYSYNEQFF
>once|12|TRBJ2-7|-|TRBV27
TGTGCCAGCAGTTCTCAGGGAGATAAGCAGTACTTC
CASSSQGDKQYF
>few|13|TRBJ1-1|-|TRBV5-6
TGTGCCAGCAGCTTACCGCAGAACACTGAAGCTTTCTTT
CASSLPQNTEAFF
>-|15|TRBJ1-6|-|TRBV7-9
TGTGCCAGCAGCTTAGGGAGCTCCTATAATTCACCCCTCCACTTT
CASSLGSSYNSPLHF
>-|14|TRBJ2-1|TRBD1|TRBV6-2/TRBV6-3
TGTGCCAGCAGCCTAGGACAGGCGTACAATGAGCAGTTCTTC
CASSLGQAYNEQFF
>-|15|TRBJ2-1|TRBD2|TRBV7-6
TGTGCCAGCAGCTTACAGAGCGGGGGGGCCTTTGAGCAGTTCTTC
CASSLQSGGAFEQFF
>-|16|TRBJ2-1|-|TRBV4-1
TGCGCCAGCAGCCCTACCAGTGGGGGGTCCTACAATGAGCAGTTCTTC
CASSPTSGGSYNEQFF
>-|15|TRBJ2-5|-|TRBV19
TGTGCCAGTAGCCTAGGCCGGACTACCCAAGAGACCCAGTACTTC
CASSLGRTTQETQYF
>-|14|TRBJ1-5|-|TRBV3-1/TRBV3-2
TGTGCCAGCAGCCAAGGGCAGCCCAATCAGCCCCAGCATTTT
CASSQGQPNQPQHF